Following are 14 T cell receptor beta chains from one sample sequenced in a study of blood T cell repertoires in COVID-19. Profiling relied on immunoSEQ multiplex PCR, and the TCRdb table lists in-frame clones only, not all of them. The sample gives 150,000 to 200,000 clones, 85% to 90% of which show up once; 9.5% to 15% is in the top ten. Sequencing input: peripheral blood. Receptors were obtained from a woman in her 70s with COVID-19, enrolled during active disease.

The V and J genes are TRBV2 and TRBJ1-2; no clear D. With 1 base removed from V and 4 bases from J, the gap between germline ends came to 13 bases. The CDR3 covers 15 residues. The germline gives CDR1 SNHLY, CDR2 FYNNEI. CDR3 loop: CASSEGALKTYGYTF. CDR3 nucleotides: TGTGCCAGCAGTGAAGGGGCGCTCAAAACCTATGGCTACACCTTC.

This chain joins TRBV7-9 and TRBJ1-5; D call uncertain. This CDR3 has 15 residues. Per the germline V gene, CDR1 is SEHNR and CDR2 is FQNEAQ (reference sequence). Trimming pared 3 bases from V and 9 bases from J, leaving 18 bases between. The CDR3 DNA sequence: TGTGCCAGCAGCTTTGGCGGGCAGACCATGGCGCCCCAGCATTTT. Protein: CASSFGGQTMAPQHF.

A few counts support this clone. This chain joins TRBV28 and TRBJ1-5; TRBD1 might be the D (5 bases). Germline CDR1 MDHEN, CDR2 SYDVKM. V was clipped by 10 bases and J by 4 bases, with 11 bases between them. The CDR3 has 12 residues. The CDR3 coding sequence is TGTGCCACCAGAGGACAAAATCAGCCCCAGCATTTT. Its translation: CATRGQNQPQHF.

The rearrangement uses TRBV27 and TRBJ2-5; the D is unclear. V gave up 2 bases and J gave up 1 base, with 5 bases separating them. The CDR3 is made up of 13 amino acids. Germline V CDR1 and CDR2: MNHEY, SMNVEV (reference sequence). The CDR3 DNA sequence: TGTGCCAGCAGTTTAAGACTCCAAGAGACCCAGTACTTC. It translates to CASSLRLQETQYF.

This clone was counted between two and nine times. The CDR3 loop is CAWSGSDEQYF. The CDR3 DNA is TGTGCCTGGAGTGGCAGCGACGAGCAGTACTTC. The genes are TRBV30 and TRBJ2-7; no firm D call. V was pared by 1 base and J by 5 bases, with 6 bases between. The length of the CDR3 is 11 residues. Germline lookup yields CDR1 GTSNPN and CDR2 SVGIG (reference sequence).

The chain has TRBV7-3 and TRBJ1-1; 7 bases are a match to TRBD1. Germline V gene data show CDR1 as SGHTA and CDR2 as FQGTGA. J lost 5 bases, V lost 5 bases, and 8 bases had no gene match. The CDR3 sequence is 14 residues long. The DNA for the CDR3 is TGTGCCAGCAGCCCCGGGACAGCGCGAACTGAAGCTTTCTTT. Protein sequence: CASSPGTARTEAFF.

The gene calls are TRBV19 and TRBJ2-5, with D maybe TRBD2 (6 bases). The germline gives CDR1 LNHDA, CDR2 SQIVND (reference sequence). This CDR3 region has 14 residues. V dropped 5 bases and J dropped 5 bases, with 15 bases sitting between them. CDR3 region: CASSGDWDRETQYF. As DNA, the CDR3 is TGTGCCAGTAGTGGGGACTGGGACCGGGAGACCCAGTACTTC.

This chain joins TRBV6-5 and TRBJ1-1, with 10 bases that match TRBD1. CDR3 size: 15 residues. Germline CDR1 MNHEY, CDR2 SVGAGI. The V and J ends lost 7 bases and 5 bases, in that order; junction bases with no gene match: 10. Written as DNA, the CDR3 is TGTGCCAGCACCTATGCTGGACAGGGGGATACTGAAGCTTTCTTT. The encoded protein is CASTYAGQGDTEAFF.

J is TRBJ2-1 and V is TRBV11-2, with 7 bases fitting TRBD1. Germline-derived CDR1 and CDR2 are SGHAT and FQNNGV. CDR3 length equals 14 residues. After removal of 5 bases from V and 3 bases from J, the junction contained 4 bases not matched to a gene. The CDR3 nucleotides read TGTGCCAGCAGCGAGGGACAGAGCTACAATGAGCAGTTCTTC. Translation gives CASSEGQSYNEQFF.

This clone was seen only a few times. The chain recombines TRBV6-5 with TRBJ1-1; 8 bases align to TRBD1. CDR1 MNHEY and CDR2 SVGAGI come from the germline V gene. The CDR3 totals 15 residues. J lost 5 bases, V lost 2 bases, and 7 bases had no gene match. The CDR3: CASSYASGGQTEAFF. The CDR3 DNA is TGTGCCAGCAGTTACGCTTCAGGGGGCCAGACTGAAGCTTTCTTT.

This rearrangement joins TRBV5-1 to TRBJ2-7; 8 positions agree with TRBD2. J was trimmed by 0 bases and V by 3 bases; bases with no gene match: 11. CDR3 length: 17 amino acids. Germline V lookup: CDR1 SGHRS, CDR2 YFSETQ. CDR3 residues: CASSSAPPSGFSYEQYF. The DNA for the CDR3 is TGCGCCAGCAGCTCGGCCCCTCCTAGCGGGTTCTCCTACGAGCAGTACTTC. Based on the CDR3 plus reference TRBV5-1 and TRBJ2-7, the full variable domain is KAGVTQTPRYLIKTRGQQVTLSCSPISGHRSVSWYQQTPGQGLQFLFEYFSETQRNKGNFPGRFSGRQFSNSRSEMNVSTLELGDSALYLCASSSAPPSGFSYEQYFGPGTRLTVT.

The chain links TRBV5-1 to TRBJ2-6; D is perhaps TRBD2 (6 bases). The ends were cut back, 4 bases at V and 0 bases at J, with 17 bases in the middle. Per germline, CDR1 SGHRS and CDR2 YFSETQ. CDR3 length: 18 residues. CDR3 sequence (DNA): TGCGCCAGCAGCCTGGCATGGGGACTCCGCTCTGGGGCCAACGTCCTGACTTTC. Translating gives CASSLAWGLRSGANVLTF.

V is TRBV19 and J is TRBJ2-1; D might be TRBD2 (6 bases). Trimming shortened V by 7 bases and J by 6 bases, and 16 bases separated the two germline ends. CDR1 LNHDA and CDR2 SQIVND come from the germline V gene (reference sequence). The CDR3 totals 14 residues. CDR3 DNA: TGTGCCAGTACTTTTCGGAGGGCCCCCAATGAGCAGTTCTTC. This sequence encodes CASTFRRAPNEQFF.

This chain links TRBV4-1 with TRBJ2-3; TRBD2 is a possible D gene (5 bases). The V and J ends lost 7 bases and 0 bases respectively, with 11 bases between them. Germline lookup yields CDR1 MGHRA and CDR2 YSYEKL. The CDR3 sequence is 14 residues long. The CDR3 nucleotides are TGCGCCAGCAAGCCAGAGCGGAGCACAGATACGCAGTATTTT. Its protein is CASKPERSTDTQYF.